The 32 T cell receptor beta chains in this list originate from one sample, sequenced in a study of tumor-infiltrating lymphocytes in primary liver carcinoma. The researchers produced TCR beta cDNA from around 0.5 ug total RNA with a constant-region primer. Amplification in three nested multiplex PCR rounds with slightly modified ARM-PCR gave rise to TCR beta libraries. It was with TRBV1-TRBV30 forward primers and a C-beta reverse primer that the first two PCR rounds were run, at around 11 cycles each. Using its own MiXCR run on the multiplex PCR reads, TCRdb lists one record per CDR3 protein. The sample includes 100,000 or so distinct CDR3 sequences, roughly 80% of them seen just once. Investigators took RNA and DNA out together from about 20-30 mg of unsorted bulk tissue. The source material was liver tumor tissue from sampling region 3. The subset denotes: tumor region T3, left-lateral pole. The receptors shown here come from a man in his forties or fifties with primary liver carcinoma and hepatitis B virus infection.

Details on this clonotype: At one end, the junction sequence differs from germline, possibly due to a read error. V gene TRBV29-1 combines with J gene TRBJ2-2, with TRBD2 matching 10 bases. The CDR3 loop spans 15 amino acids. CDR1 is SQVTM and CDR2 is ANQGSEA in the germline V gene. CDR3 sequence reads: CSLGTSAVNTWELFF. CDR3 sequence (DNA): TGCAGCCTTGGGACTAGCGCGGTGAACACCTGGGAGCTGTTTTTT.

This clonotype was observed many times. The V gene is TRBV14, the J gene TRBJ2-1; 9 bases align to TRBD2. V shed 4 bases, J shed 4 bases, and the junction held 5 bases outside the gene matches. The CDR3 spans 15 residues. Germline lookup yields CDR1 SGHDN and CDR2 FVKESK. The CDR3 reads CASSLRTSVYNEQFF. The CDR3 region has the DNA TGTGCCAGCAGCCTTCGGACTAGCGTTTACAATGAGCAGTTCTTC.

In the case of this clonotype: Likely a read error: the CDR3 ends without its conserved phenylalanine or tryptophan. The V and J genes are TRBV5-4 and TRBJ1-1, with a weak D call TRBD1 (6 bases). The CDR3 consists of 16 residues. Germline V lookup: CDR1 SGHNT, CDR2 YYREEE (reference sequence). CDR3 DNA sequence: TGTGCCAGCAGCTCTGGGGGGACTAAGGGGGTCACTGATGCTTTCTCT. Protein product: CASSSGGTKGVTDAFS.

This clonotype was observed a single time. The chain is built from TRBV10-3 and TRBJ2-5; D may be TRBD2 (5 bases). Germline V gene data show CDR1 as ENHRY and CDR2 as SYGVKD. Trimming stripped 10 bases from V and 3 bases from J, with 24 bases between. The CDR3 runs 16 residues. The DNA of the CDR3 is TGTGCCACCGAGACCGGGAAGCCGACAAGAAAAGAGACCCAGTACTTC. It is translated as CATETGKPTRKETQYF.

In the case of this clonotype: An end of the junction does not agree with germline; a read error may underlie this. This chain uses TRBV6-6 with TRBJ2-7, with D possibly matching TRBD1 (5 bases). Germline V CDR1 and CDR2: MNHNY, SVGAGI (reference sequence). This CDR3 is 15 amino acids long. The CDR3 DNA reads TGTGCGAGCAGTTACCCCGAAGGGGTAGGAGACGAGCAGTACTTC. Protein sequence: CASSYPEGVGDEQYF.

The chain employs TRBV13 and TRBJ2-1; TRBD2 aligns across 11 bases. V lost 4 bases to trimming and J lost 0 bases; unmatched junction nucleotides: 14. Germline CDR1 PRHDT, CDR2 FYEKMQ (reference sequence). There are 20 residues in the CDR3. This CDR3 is CASSWRGLAGGLDSYNEQFF. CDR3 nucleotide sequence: TGTGCCAGCAGCTGGAGAGGGCTAGCGGGAGGTTTGGACTCCTACAATGAGCAGTTCTTC. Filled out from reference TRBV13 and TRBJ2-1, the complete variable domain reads AAGVIQSPRHLIKEKRETATLKCYPIPRHDTVYWYQQGPGQDPQFLISFYEKMQSDKGSIPDRFSAQQFSDYHSELNMSSLELGDSALYFCASSWRGLAGGLDSYNEQFFGPGTRLTVL.

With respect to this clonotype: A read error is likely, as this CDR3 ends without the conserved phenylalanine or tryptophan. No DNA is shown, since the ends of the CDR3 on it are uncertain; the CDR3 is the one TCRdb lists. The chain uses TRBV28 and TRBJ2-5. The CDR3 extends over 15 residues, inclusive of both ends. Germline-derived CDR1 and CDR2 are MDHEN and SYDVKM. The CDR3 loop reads CASSSSSGYQETRYI.

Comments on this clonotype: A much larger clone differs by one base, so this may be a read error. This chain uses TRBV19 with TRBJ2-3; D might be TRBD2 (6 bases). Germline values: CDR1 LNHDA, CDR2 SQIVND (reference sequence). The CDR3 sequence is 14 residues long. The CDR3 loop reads CASRPGTSIDRQYF. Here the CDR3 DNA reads TGTGCCAGTAGGCCCGGGACTTCGATAGATAGGCAGTATTTT.

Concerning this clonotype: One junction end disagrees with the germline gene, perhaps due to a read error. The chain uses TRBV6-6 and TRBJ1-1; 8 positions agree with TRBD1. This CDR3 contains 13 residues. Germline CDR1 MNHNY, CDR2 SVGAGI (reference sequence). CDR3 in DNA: TGTGCCATCAGCACAGGGGGAACTACTGAAACTTTCTTT. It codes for CAISTGGTTETFF.

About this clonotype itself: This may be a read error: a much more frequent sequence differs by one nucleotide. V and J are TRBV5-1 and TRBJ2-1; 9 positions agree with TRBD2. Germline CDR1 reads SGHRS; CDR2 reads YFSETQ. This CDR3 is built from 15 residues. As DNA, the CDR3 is TGCGCCAGCAGCTTGACGGCGGGAGGGAGCAATGAGCATTTCTTC. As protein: CASSLTAGGSNEHFF. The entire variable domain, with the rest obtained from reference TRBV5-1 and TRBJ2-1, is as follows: KAGVTQTPRYLIKTRGQQVTLSCSPISGHRSVSWYQQTPGQGLQFLFEYFSETQRNKGNFPGRFSGRQFSNSRSEMNVSTLELGDSALYLCASSLTAGGSNEHFFGPGTRLTVL.

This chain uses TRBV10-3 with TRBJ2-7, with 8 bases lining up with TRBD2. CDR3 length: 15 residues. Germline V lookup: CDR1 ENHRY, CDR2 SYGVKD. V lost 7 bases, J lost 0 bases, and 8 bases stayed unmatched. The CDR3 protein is CAINYGTSDSYEQYF. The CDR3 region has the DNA TGTGCCATCAACTACGGGACTAGTGACTCCTACGAGCAGTACTTC.

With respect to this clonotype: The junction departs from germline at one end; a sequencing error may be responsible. CDR3 bases: TGTGCCAGCAGCTTAAGACTAGCGGGAGGACCCGGGGTGCTGTTTTTC. This gives the protein CASSLRLAGGPGVLFF. This chain joins TRBV13 and TRBJ2-2; 13 bases map to TRBD2. This CDR3 is built from 16 residues. The germline V gene encodes CDR1 PRHDT and CDR2 FYEKMQ (reference sequence).

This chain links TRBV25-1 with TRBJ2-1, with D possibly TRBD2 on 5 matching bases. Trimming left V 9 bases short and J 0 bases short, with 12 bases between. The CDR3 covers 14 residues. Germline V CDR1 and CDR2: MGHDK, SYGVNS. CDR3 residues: CARTAGGSYNEQFF. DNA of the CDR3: TGTGCCAGAACAGCTGGAGGCTCCTACAATGAGCAGTTCTTC.

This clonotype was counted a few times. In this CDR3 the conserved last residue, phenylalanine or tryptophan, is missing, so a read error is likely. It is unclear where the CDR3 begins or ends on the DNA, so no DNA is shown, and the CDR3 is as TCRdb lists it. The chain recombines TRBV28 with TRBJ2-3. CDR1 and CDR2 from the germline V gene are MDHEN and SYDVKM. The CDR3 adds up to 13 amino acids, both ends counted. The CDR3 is CASSLGGRYTQYL.

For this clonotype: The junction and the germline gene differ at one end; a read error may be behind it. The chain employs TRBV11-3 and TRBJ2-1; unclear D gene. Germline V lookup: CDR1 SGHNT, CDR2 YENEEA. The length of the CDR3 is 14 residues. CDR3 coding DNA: TGTGCCAGCAGCTTAGGCATCTCGAACAATGAGCACTACTTC. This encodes CASSLGISNNEHYF.

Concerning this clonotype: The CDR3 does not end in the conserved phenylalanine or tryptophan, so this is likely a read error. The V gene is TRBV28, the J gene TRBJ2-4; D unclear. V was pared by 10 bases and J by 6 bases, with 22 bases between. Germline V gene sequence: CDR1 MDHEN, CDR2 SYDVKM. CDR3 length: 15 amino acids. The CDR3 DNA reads TGTGCCACCCTCCCGGTCGGTGAAGGAGTAAACATTCAGTACATC. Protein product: CATLPVGEGVNIQYI.

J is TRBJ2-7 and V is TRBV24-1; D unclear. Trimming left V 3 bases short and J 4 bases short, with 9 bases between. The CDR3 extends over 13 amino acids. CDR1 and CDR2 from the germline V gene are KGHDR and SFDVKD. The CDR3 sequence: CATSDVNSYEQYF. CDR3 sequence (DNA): TGTGCCACCAGTGATGTCAATAGTTACGAGCAGTACTTC.

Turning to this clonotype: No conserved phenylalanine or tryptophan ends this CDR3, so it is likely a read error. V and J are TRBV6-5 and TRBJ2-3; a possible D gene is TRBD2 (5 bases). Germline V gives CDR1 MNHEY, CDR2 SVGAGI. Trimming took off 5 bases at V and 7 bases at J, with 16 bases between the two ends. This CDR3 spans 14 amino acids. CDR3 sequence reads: CASSRERWANTQYS. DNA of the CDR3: TGTGCCAGCAGTAGGGAGAGGTGGGCAAATACGCAGTATTCT.

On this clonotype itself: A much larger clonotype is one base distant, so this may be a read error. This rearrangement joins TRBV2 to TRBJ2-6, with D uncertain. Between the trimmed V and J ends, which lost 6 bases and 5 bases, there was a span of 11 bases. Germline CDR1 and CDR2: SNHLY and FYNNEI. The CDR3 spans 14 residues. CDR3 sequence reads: CASSGTTWANVLTF. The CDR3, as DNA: TGTGCCAGCAGCGGCACAACTTGGGCCAACGTCCTGACTTTC.

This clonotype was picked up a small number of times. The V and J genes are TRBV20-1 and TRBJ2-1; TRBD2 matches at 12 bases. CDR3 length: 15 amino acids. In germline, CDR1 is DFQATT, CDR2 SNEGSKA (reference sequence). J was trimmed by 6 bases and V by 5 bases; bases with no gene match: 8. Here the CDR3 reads CSAGGTSGFLNEQFF. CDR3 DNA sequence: TGCAGTGCTGGTGGGACTAGCGGGTTCCTCAATGAGCAGTTCTTC.

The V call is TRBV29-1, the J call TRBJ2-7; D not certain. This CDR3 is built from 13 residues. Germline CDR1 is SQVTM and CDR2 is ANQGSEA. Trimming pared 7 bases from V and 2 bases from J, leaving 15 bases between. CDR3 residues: CSGVGASTYEQYF. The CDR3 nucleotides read TGCAGCGGTGTTGGCGCCTCCACCTACGAGCAGTACTTC.

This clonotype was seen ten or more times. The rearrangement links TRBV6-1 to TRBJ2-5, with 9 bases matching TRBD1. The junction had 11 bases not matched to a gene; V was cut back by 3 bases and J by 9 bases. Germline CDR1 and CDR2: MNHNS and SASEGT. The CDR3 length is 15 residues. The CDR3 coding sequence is TGTGCCAGCAGTGATCCCCGACAGGGGGTAAGGGCCCAGTACTTC. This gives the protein CASSDPRQGVRAQYF.

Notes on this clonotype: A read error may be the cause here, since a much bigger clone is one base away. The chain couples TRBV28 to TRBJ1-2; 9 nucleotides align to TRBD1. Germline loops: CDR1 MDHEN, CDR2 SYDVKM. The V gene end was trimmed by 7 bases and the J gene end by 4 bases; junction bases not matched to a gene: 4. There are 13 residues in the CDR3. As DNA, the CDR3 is TGTGCCAGCATAGTGACAGGGGGCTATGGCTACACCTTC. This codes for CASIVTGGYGYTF.

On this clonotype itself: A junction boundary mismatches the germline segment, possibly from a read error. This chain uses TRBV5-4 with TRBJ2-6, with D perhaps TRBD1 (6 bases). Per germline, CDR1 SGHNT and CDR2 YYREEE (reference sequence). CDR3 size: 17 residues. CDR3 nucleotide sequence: TGTGCCAGCAGCGGGAACAGGGTGGCCTCTGGGGCTAACGTCCTGACTTTC. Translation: CASSGNRVASGANVLTF.

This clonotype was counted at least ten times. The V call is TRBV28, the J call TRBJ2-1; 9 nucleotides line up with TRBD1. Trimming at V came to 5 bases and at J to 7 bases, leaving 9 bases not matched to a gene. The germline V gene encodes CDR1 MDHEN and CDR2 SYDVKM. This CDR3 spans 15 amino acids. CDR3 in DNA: TGTGCCAGCAGTGAGGCTGGGACAGGGACGAATGAGCAGTTCTTC. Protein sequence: CASSEAGTGTNEQFF.

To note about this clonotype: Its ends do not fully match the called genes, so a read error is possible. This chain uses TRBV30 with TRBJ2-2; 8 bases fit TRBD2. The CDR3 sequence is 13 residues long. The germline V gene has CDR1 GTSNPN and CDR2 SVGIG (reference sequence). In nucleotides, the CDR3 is TGTGCCTGGAGTGTCAGCGGGAGCCGGGAGCTGTTTTTC. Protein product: CAWSVSGSRELFF.

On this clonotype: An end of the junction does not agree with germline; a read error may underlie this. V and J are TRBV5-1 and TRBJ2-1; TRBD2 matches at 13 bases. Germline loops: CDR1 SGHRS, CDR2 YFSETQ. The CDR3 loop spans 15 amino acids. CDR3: CASRAGLAGNNEQFF. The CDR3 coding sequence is TGCGCCAGCAGAGCGGGACTAGCGGGGAACAATGAGCAATTCTTC. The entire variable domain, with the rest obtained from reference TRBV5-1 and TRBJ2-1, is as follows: KAGVTQTPRYLIKTRGQQVTLSCSPISGHRSVSWYQQTPGQGLQFLFEYFSETQRNKGNFPGRFSGRQFSNSRSEMNVSTLELGDSALYLCASRAGLAGNNEQFFGPGTRLTVL.

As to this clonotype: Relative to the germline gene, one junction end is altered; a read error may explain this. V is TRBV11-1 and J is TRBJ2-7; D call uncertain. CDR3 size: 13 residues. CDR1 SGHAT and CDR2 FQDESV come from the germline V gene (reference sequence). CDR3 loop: CVSMGKRSYAQYF. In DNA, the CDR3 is TGTGTCAGCATGGGGAAGCGATCCTACGCGCAGTACTTC. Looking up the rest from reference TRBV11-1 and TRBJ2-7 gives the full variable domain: EAEVAQSPRYKITEKSQAVAFWCDPISGHATLYWYRQILGQGPELLVQFQDESVVDDSQLPKDRFSAERLKGVDSTLKIQPAELGDSAMYLCVSMGKRSYAQYFGPGTRLTVT.

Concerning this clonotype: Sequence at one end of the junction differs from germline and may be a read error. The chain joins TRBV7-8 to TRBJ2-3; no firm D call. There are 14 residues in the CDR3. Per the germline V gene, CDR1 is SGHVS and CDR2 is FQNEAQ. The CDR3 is CDSSPARWANTQYF. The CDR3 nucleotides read TGTGACAGCAGCCCTGCCAGGTGGGCAAATACGCAGTATTTT.

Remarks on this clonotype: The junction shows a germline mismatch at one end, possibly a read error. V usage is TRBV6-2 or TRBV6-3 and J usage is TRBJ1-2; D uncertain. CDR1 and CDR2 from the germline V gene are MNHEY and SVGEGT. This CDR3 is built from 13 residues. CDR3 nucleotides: TGTGTCAGCAGTTACAACGGGAACTATGGCTACAGCTTC. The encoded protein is CVSSYNGNYGYSF.

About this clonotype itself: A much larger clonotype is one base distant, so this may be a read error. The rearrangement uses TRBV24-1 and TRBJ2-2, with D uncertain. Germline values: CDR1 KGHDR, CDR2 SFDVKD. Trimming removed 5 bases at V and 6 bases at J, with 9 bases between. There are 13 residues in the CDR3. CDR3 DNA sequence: TGTGCCACCAGTGTACGAAGAGCCGGGGAGCTGTTTTTT. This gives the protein CATSVRRAGELFF.

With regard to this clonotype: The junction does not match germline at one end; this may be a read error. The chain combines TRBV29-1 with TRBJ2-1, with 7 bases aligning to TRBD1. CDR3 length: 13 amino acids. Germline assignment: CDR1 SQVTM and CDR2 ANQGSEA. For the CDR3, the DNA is TGCAGCGTCCAACAGGGGCTCTGCAATGAGCAGCTCTTC. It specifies CSVQQGLCNEQLF.